The 26 T cell receptor beta chains below come from one sample, sequenced in a study of blood T cell repertoires in COVID-19 (dated by TCRdb to 2020 to 2021). Libraries were prepared through the immunoSEQ multiplex PCR assay. The source is immuneACCESS, and TCRdb retained only in-frame sequences with V and J called. Part of the clones is not carried over; for the studies checked, unresolved V genes explain less than half of this, and the remainder is unexplained. The sample table shows fewer than 90,000 clones, and 84% are seen once. Around 11% of the sample lies in the top ten. Input material: peripheral blood. These TCRs come from a human donor in a cohort sampled during active COVID-19.

This clone has only a few counts. The chain employs TRBV10-3 and TRBJ2-2; tentative D call: TRBD2 (7 bases). V was pared by 8 bases and J by 6 bases, with 13 bases between. Looked up from germline, CDR1 is ENHRY and CDR2 is SYGVKD. The CDR3 runs 13 residues. The CDR3 is CAIYRGAAGELFF. The CDR3, as DNA: TGTGCCATCTACCGGGGGGCAGCCGGGGAGCTGTTTTTT.

This clone was counted between two and nine times. This chain links TRBV5-1 with TRBJ2-2; TRBD2 is a possible D gene (5 bases). The CDR3 runs to 14 residues. V shed 4 bases and J shed 3 bases, with 10 bases lying between them. CDR1 is SGHRS and CDR2 is YFSETQ in the germline V gene. In DNA form, the CDR3 reads TGCGCCAGCAGCCCTACCGGGGACACCGGGGAGCTGTTTTTT. Translating it yields CASSPTGDTGELFF.

This rearrangement joins TRBV18 to TRBJ1-6; D is possibly TRBD1 (5 bases). Germline lookup yields CDR1 KGHSH and CDR2 LQKENI. CDR3 length: 14 amino acids. V shed 3 bases and J shed 3 bases, with 6 bases lying between them. CDR3 in amino acids: CASSPTDYNSPLHF. The CDR3 DNA is TGTGCCAGCTCACCGACAGACTATAATTCACCCCTCCACTTT.

The chain uses TRBV11-2 and TRBJ1-3; D not certain. The germline V gene encodes CDR1 SGHAT and CDR2 FQNNGV. With 0 bases removed from V and 4 bases from J, the gap between germline ends came to 10 bases. The CDR3 runs to 15 residues. The CDR3 loop reads CASSLETRVGNTIYF. The CDR3, as DNA: TGTGCCAGCAGCTTAGAAACACGGGTCGGAAACACCATATATTTT.

This rearrangement joins TRBV7-9 to TRBJ2-7, with TRBD2 identical over 9 bases. The ends lost 5 bases at V and 2 bases at J; junction bases unmatched: 1. CDR1 is SEHNR and CDR2 is FQNEAQ in the germline V gene (reference sequence). CDR3 size: 13 residues. This chain's CDR3 is CASSRGGAYEQYF. The CDR3 DNA reads TGTGCCAGCAGCCGCGGGGGGGCCTACGAGCAGTACTTC.

J is TRBJ1-2 and V is TRBV7-9; perhaps TRBD1 as D (6 bases). The germline V and J ends were trimmed by 1 base and 2 bases, with 11 bases remaining between them. The germline V gene encodes CDR1 SEHNR and CDR2 FQNEAQ (reference sequence). The CDR3 totals 15 residues. CDR3 loop: CASSLGGPENYGYTF. DNA of the CDR3: TGTGCCAGCAGCTTAGGGGGGCCCGAAAACTATGGCTACACCTTC.

This chain uses TRBV7-9 with TRBJ2-5, with 9 bases fitting TRBD1. The V gene end was trimmed by 5 bases and the J gene end by 5 bases; junction bases not matched to a gene: 12. CDR3 size: 16 residues. The V gene's germline CDR1 is SEHNR and CDR2 FQNEAQ (reference sequence). Written as DNA, the CDR3 is TGTGCCAGCAGCCCGAGGAGGAGGACAGGGGTTGAGACCCAGTACTTC. Translating gives CASSPRRRTGVETQYF.

CDR3 loop: CASSQGTGGAWLELFF. The CDR3 DNA sequence: TGTGCCAGCAGCCAAGGGACAGGGGGCGCGTGGTTAGAACTGTTTTTT. This sequence joins TRBV4-2 and TRBJ1-4, with 11 bases lining up with TRBD1. The ends lost 1 base at V and 12 bases at J; junction bases unmatched: 10. The germline V gene has CDR1 LGHNA and CDR2 YNFKEQ. This CDR3 is 16 amino acids long.

The chain joins TRBV5-4 to TRBJ1-1; D perhaps matches TRBD1 (6 bases). The CDR3 is 14 amino acids. From germline, CDR1 is SGHNT and CDR2 YYREEE (reference sequence). The V end was cut by 1 base, the J end by 3 bases, with 10 bases between. CDR3 in amino acids: CASSLTGLDTEAFF. The CDR3, as DNA: TGTGCCAGCAGCTTGACAGGGCTAGACACTGAAGCTTTCTTT.

The DNA of the CDR3 is TGTGCCAGCGCTGGGGGGTCAACTAATGAAAAACTGTTTTTT. This translates into CASAGGSTNEKLFF. The chain has TRBV6-6 and TRBJ1-4, with D tentatively TRBD1 (5 bases). Trimming removed 8 bases from V and 0 bases from J, with 10 bases in between. This CDR3 is built from 14 residues. Germline values: CDR1 MNHNY, CDR2 SVGAGI (reference sequence).

V is TRBV12-3 or TRBV12-4 and J is TRBJ2-7; tentative D call: TRBD1 (5 bases). V lost 5 bases and J 4 bases, leaving 9 bases between the germline ends. The CDR3 runs to 12 residues. The CDR3 bases are TGTGCCAGCAGTCCCCAGGGATACGAGCAGTACTTC. Residues: CASSPQGYEQYF.

This chain uses TRBV4-1 with TRBJ1-3; 12 bases align to TRBD1. CDR1 and CDR2 (germline): MGHRA, YSYEKL. V gave up 4 bases and J gave up 8 bases; unmatched junction bases: 3. This CDR3 contains 14 residues. The CDR3: CASSPGQGAYTIYF. CDR3 sequence (DNA): TGCGCCAGCAGCCCGGGACAGGGGGCTTACACCATATATTTT.

The V call is TRBV28, the J call TRBJ2-7; the match to TRBD2 covers 12 bases. J gave up 4 bases and V 5 bases, and 6 bases lay outside the gene matches. CDR1 MDHEN and CDR2 SYDVKM come from the germline V gene. The CDR3 is 15 amino acids. CDR3 bases: TGTGCCAGCAGTCAACCCGGGACTAGCGGGTACGAGCAGTACTTC. Residues: CASSQPGTSGYEQYF.

This clone was detected only a few times. The chain uses TRBV5-4 and TRBJ2-3; D is uncertain. With 4 bases removed from V and 2 bases from J, the gap between germline ends came to 8 bases. Germline loops: CDR1 SGHNT, CDR2 YYREEE (reference sequence). This CDR3 spans 13 amino acids. The chain's CDR3 is CASSTPYTDTQYF. In nucleotides, the CDR3 is TGTGCCAGCAGCACCCCCTACACAGATACGCAGTATTTT. Filled out from reference TRBV5-4 and TRBJ2-3, the complete variable domain reads ETGVTQSPTHLIKTRGQQVTLRCSSQSGHNTVSWYQQALGQGPQFIFQYYREEENGRGNFPPRFSGLQFPNYSSELNVNALELDDSALYLCASSTPYTDTQYFGPGTRLTVL.

This clone was counted only a few times. The chain links TRBV7-9 to TRBJ2-7; 13 positions match TRBD2. V was clipped by 6 bases and J by 5 bases; unmatched bases: 7. The CDR3 is made up of 15 amino acids. From germline, CDR1 is SEHNR and CDR2 FQNEAQ (reference sequence). CDR3 residues: CASSDPTSGGDEQYF. For the CDR3, the DNA is TGTGCCAGCAGTGATCCCACTAGCGGGGGGGACGAGCAGTACTTC.

This clone was detected once. This chain links TRBV11-1 with TRBJ2-2; D might be TRBD1 (6 bases). Between the trimmed V and J ends, which lost 5 bases and 3 bases, there was a span of 16 bases. Germline V gene lookup returns CDR1 SGHAT and CDR2 FQDESV (reference sequence). CDR3 length: 16 residues. As DNA, the CDR3 is TGTGCCAGCAGCCAGCGTGGTGGGGGCGACACCGGGGAGCTGTTTTTT. This gives the protein CASSQRGGGDTGELFF.

V is TRBV29-1 and J is TRBJ2-2; 7 nucleotides line up with TRBD1. With V trimmed by 7 bases and J by 0 bases, 5 bases remained unmatched. There are 14 residues in the CDR3. CDR1 is SQVTM and CDR2 is ANQGSEA in the germline V gene. The CDR3 reads CSAGQDANTGELFF. The CDR3 DNA is TGCAGCGCCGGACAGGACGCGAACACCGGGGAGCTGTTTTTT.

The rearrangement links TRBV6-6 to TRBJ1-1; D uncertain. CDR3 length: 12 residues. Between the trimmed V and J ends, which lost 5 bases and 11 bases, there was a span of 15 bases. Per the germline V gene, CDR1 is MNHNY and CDR2 is SVGAGI (reference sequence). The CDR3 spells CASSPLPAEAFF. In DNA form, the CDR3 reads TGTGCCAGCAGTCCCCTTCCCGCGGAGGCTTTCTTT.

The chain couples TRBV9 to TRBJ1-4; 7 bases map to TRBD1. CDR1 is SGDLS and CDR2 is YYNGEE in the germline V gene. The CDR3 is 17 amino acids. Losses at the gene ends were 0 bases for V and 7 bases for J; bases not matched to a gene: 12. CDR3 DNA: TGTGCCAGCAGCGTAGGAGGGGGCGGAAAACGGGGTGAAAAACTGTTTTTT. Translating gives CASSVGGGGKRGEKLFF.

This rearrangement joins TRBV5-1 to TRBJ2-7; the D gene is possibly TRBD1 (6 bases). The CDR3 loop spans 14 amino acids. CDR1 and CDR2 from the germline V gene are SGHRS and YFSETQ. Trimming stripped 1 base from V and 6 bases from J, with 14 bases between. CDR3 sequence (DNA): TGCGCCAGCAGCTTGACAGGGTCAGTGCCCGAGCAGTACTTC. Translating gives CASSLTGSVPEQYF. The full variable domain, its missing parts supplied by reference TRBV5-1 and TRBJ2-7, is KAGVTQTPRYLIKTRGQQVTLSCSPISGHRSVSWYQQTPGQGLQFLFEYFSETQRNKGNFPGRFSGRQFSNSRSEMNVSTLELGDSALYLCASSLTGSVPEQYFGPGTRLTVT.

The V call is TRBV4-1, the J call TRBJ2-7, with 12 bases that match TRBD2. The germline V gene encodes CDR1 MGHRA and CDR2 YSYEKL. This CDR3 is 18 amino acids long. J was trimmed by 0 bases and V by 2 bases; bases with no gene match: 8. In DNA form, the CDR3 reads TGCGCCAGCAGCCAATCTCGGACTAGCGGGGATAGCTCCTACGAGCAGTACTTC. This translates into CASSQSRTSGDSSYEQYF.

This sequence joins TRBV29-1 and TRBJ2-3; possible D gene TRBD2, 6 bases. From germline, CDR1 is SQVTM and CDR2 ANQGSEA. This CDR3 spans 11 amino acids. V was shortened by 7 bases and J by 4 bases, with 9 bases between the two germline ends. CDR3 nucleotides: TGCAGCGCGGGGGAGTCAGATACGCAGTATTTT. Its translation is CSAGESDTQYF.

The rearrangement links TRBV2 to TRBJ2-6; 8 positions agree with TRBD2. Germline trimming cut 5 bases from V and 1 base from J; bases unmatched to any gene: 7. The CDR3 is 17 amino acids. Per germline, CDR1 SNHLY and CDR2 FYNNEI. The CDR3 sequence is CASSREGVGSGANVLTF. Here the CDR3 DNA reads TGTGCCAGCAGTCGGGAGGGGGTAGGGTCTGGGGCCAACGTCCTGACTTTC.

The chain has TRBV7-9 and TRBJ1-6; the D is unclear. Germline V CDR1 and CDR2: SEHNR, FQNEAQ (reference sequence). V was trimmed by 4 bases and J by 11 bases, leaving 18 bases between them. This CDR3 has 15 amino acids. The CDR3 sequence: CASSSAEGLLPPLHF. The CDR3 DNA is TGTGCCAGCAGCTCAGCTGAGGGATTGCTGCCACCCCTCCACTTT.

This clone showed up just once. The rearrangement links TRBV5-1 to TRBJ2-1; 8 positions agree with TRBD2. The CDR3 consists of 13 residues. Trimming took 4 bases from V and 4 from J; bases not matched to a gene: 1. The germline CDR1 and CDR2 sequences are SGHRS and YFSETQ. In nucleotides, the CDR3 is TGCGCCAGCAGCAGCGGGGGTTACAATGAGCAGTTCTTC. The encoded protein is CASSSGGYNEQFF.

The V and J genes are TRBV10-1 and TRBJ2-7; D remains unclear. This CDR3 region has 13 residues. Germline V gene lookup returns CDR1 WNHNN and CDR2 SYGVQD (reference sequence). Trimming removed 4 bases at V and 3 bases at J, with 10 bases between. The DNA for the CDR3 is TGCGCCAGCAGTGCTCAGGTCGGCTACGAGCAGTACTTC. Translated: CASSAQVGYEQYF.